This T cell receptor beta chain was recorded in a study of T cells after yellow fever vaccination. This clonotype counts as medium-sized. Its matching antigen is unknown. V was pared by 0 bases and J by 1 base, with 8 bases between. From germline, CDR1 is DFQATT and CDR2 SNEGSKA (reference sequence). The CDR3 has 14 residues. They built TCR cDNA with 5'RACE template switching, a step that put in a universal primer site and UMIs. TCRdb reprocessed the 5' RACE reads with MiXCR, giving one entry per CDR3 protein. The sample lists about 74,000 distinct CDR3 sequences, roughly 6.9% occurring once. Study findings and constraints: A faster peak, day 5 versus 15, was reached by the weaker secondary response. Once the booster was given, most primary-vaccination clones reappeared, at over 95% for CD4 and roughly 85% for CD8. There was a small share of clonotypes that showed up in both the CD4 and CD8 compartments.

Specimen: CD8+ T cells sorted from PBMCs, collected about 5 days after the first yellow fever vaccination. The chain combines TRBV20-1 with TRBJ2-3; D gene uncertain. This sequence originates from a man aged 18 to 30 who received the YFV17D yellow fever vaccine. The CDR3, as DNA: TGCAGTGCTAGAGACTTCATCCGCACAGATACGCAGTATTTT. Translating it yields CSARDFIRTDTQYF.